The 28 T cell receptor beta chains reported below all come from one sample, sequenced in a study of T cell responses to AZD1222 COVID-19 vaccine. Clones were read by immunoSEQ multiplex PCR, and TCRdb kept only the in-frame ones, dropping some. The sample yields 150,000 to 180,000 clones, roughly 90% seen once. Specimen: peripheral blood, collected on day 0 of AZD1222 vaccination. These receptors came from an adult in good health.

This sequence joins TRBV6-5 and TRBJ2-1; 9 positions match TRBD1. This CDR3 is 16 amino acids long. In germline, CDR1 is MNHEY, CDR2 SVGAGI. Trimming cost V 4 bases and J 7 bases; bases outside gene matches: 11. In DNA, the CDR3 is TGTGCCAGCAGTTCGGTATACAGGGGGCTTGGTAATGAGCAGTTCTTC. Protein sequence: CASSSVYRGLGNEQFF.

The rearrangement uses TRBV4-3 and TRBJ1-2; no clear D gene. V lost 0 bases, J lost 7 bases, and 9 bases lay in between. Germline-derived CDR1 and CDR2 are LGHNA and YSLEER. The CDR3 covers 13 residues. CDR3 nucleotide sequence: TGCGCCAGCAGCCAAGATTACTCAGGTGGCTACACCTTC. It encodes CASSQDYSGGYTF.

The CDR3 region has the DNA TGTGCCAGCAGCTTAATCCAGGGGCTGAACACTGAAGCTTTCTTT. It yields the protein CASSLIQGLNTEAFF. The V call is TRBV11-2, the J call TRBJ1-1; possibly TRBD1 for D (6 bases). Germline lookup yields CDR1 SGHAT and CDR2 FQNNGV. Trimming took off 2 bases at V and 0 bases at J, with 10 bases between the two ends. This CDR3 is built from 15 residues. The full variable domain, with the rest looked up from reference TRBV11-2 and TRBJ1-1, is EAGVAQSPRYKIIEKRQSVAFWCNPISGHATLYWYQQILGQGPKLLIQFQNNGVVDDSQLPKDRFSAERLKGVDSTLKIQPAKLEDSAVYLCASSLIQGLNTEAFFGQGTRLTVV.

The chain joins TRBV4-1 to TRBJ1-2, with D maybe TRBD1 (5 bases). The CDR3 has 14 amino acids. Trimming left V 0 bases short and J 8 bases short, with 13 bases between. CDR1 and CDR2 (germline): MGHRA, YSYEKL. CDR3 protein: CASSQDGGAFGYTF. The CDR3 bases are TGCGCCAGCAGCCAAGATGGAGGGGCCTTCGGCTACACCTTC.

This chain joins TRBV10-3 and TRBJ1-2; D might be TRBD1 (5 bases). V was clipped by 2 bases and J by 5 bases, with 21 bases between them. The CDR3 extends over 17 amino acids. Germline assignment: CDR1 ENHRY and CDR2 SYGVKD. CDR3 nucleotide sequence: TGTGCCATCAGTGAGCCCGGACGGCGGCGGGGCGTTTATGGCTACACCTTC. It translates to CAISEPGRRRGVYGYTF.

This chain connects TRBV30 to TRBJ2-1; 7 bases align to TRBD2. Germline-derived CDR1 and CDR2 are GTSNPN and SVGIG (reference sequence). The length of the CDR3 is 15 residues. The junction had 7 bases not matched to a gene; V was cut back by 3 bases and J by 2 bases. CDR3 DNA sequence: TGTGCCTGGAGCCCCGTGAGCGGGGCCTACAATGAGCAGTTCTTC. As protein: CAWSPVSGAYNEQFF.

CDR3 nucleotide sequence: TGCGCCAGCAGCCGGACAGGGAATGGCTACACCTTC. Translation gives CASSRTGNGYTF. The chain links TRBV5-1 to TRBJ1-2; the match to TRBD1 covers 8 bases. CDR3 length: 12 residues. CDR1 is SGHRS, CDR2 YFSETQ, per germline. Germline trimming cut 4 bases from V and 6 bases from J; bases unmatched to any gene: 2.

This sequence joins TRBV19 and TRBJ2-1; D not certain. Trimming took off 0 bases at V and 6 bases at J, with 3 bases between the two ends. From germline, CDR1 is LNHDA and CDR2 SQIVND (reference sequence). The CDR3 sequence is 12 residues long. CDR3 region: CASSIDLNEQFF. In DNA form, the CDR3 reads TGTGCCAGTAGTATAGATCTCAATGAGCAGTTCTTC. Combining the CDR3 with reference TRBV19 and TRBJ2-1 gives the whole variable domain DGGITQSPKYLFRKEGQNVTLSCEQNLNHDAMYWYRQDPGQGLRLIYYSQIVNDFQKGDIAEGYSVSREKKESFPLTVTSAQKNPTAFYLCASSIDLNEQFFGPGTRLTVL.

The chain recombines TRBV9 with TRBJ1-1; tentative D call: TRBD1 (6 bases). The CDR3 loop spans 15 amino acids. Germline lookup yields CDR1 SGDLS and CDR2 YYNGEE. V gave up 3 bases and J gave up 1 base, with 13 bases separating them. The CDR3 is CASSDGQLSNTEAFF. The DNA of the CDR3 is TGTGCCAGCAGCGACGGACAGCTTTCGAACACTGAAGCTTTCTTT.

The rearrangement joins TRBV18 to TRBJ2-7; D is unclear. The ends were cut back, 4 bases at V and 5 bases at J, with 12 bases in the middle. This CDR3 has 13 residues. Germline lookup yields CDR1 KGHSH and CDR2 LQKENI. The CDR3 region has the DNA TGTGCCAGCTCACTGGACCCAGAGGACGAGCAGTACTTC. This codes for CASSLDPEDEQYF.

The V gene is TRBV15, the J gene TRBJ1-3, with 7 bases fitting TRBD1. Per the germline V gene, CDR1 is LNHNV and CDR2 is YYDKDF (reference sequence). This CDR3 comprises 15 residues. Trimming removed 5 bases from V and 6 bases from J; junction bases left unmatched: 10. The CDR3 spells CATSLEQGIPNTIYF. CDR3 bases: TGTGCCACCAGCCTAGAACAGGGGATCCCAAACACCATATATTTT.

As to this clone: The sample holds other DNA sequences that translate to the same CDR3. The chain is built from TRBV9 and TRBJ2-2; D remains unclear. The CDR3 totals 14 residues. Germline V gene data show CDR1 as SGDLS and CDR2 as YYNGEE. Trimming cost V 2 bases and J 2 bases, with 7 bases left between them. This chain's CDR3 is CASSVTGNTGELFF. CDR3 sequence (DNA): TGTGCCAGCAGCGTCACCGGTAACACCGGGGAGCTGTTTTTT.

V and J are TRBV6-1 and TRBJ2-1; the D gene is possibly TRBD1 (6 bases). CDR1 is MNHNS, CDR2 SASEGT, per germline. Trimming left V 1 base short and J 9 bases short, with 16 bases between. The length of the CDR3 is 15 residues. The CDR3 loop is CASSEVGQTGGEQFF. Written as DNA, the CDR3 is TGTGCCAGCAGTGAAGTAGGGCAGACAGGAGGTGAGCAGTTCTTC.

This clone was detected a few times. This chain joins TRBV2 and TRBJ2-2; the match to TRBD1 covers 7 bases. Looked up from germline, CDR1 is SNHLY and CDR2 is FYNNEI. The CDR3 loop spans 13 amino acids. The V segment lost 10 bases and the J segment 4 bases; nucleotides outside the gene matches: 6. The CDR3 bases are TGTGCCATCCTGGACAGGCGCACCGGGGAGCTGTTTTTT. Protein sequence: CAILDRRTGELFF.

V gene TRBV28 combines with J gene TRBJ1-4, with D possibly being TRBD1 (6 bases). This CDR3 region has 14 residues. Trimming removed 6 bases from V and 8 bases from J, with 16 bases in between. Germline loops: CDR1 MDHEN, CDR2 SYDVKM. The CDR3: CASSLGGNGEKLFF. DNA of the CDR3: TGTGCCAGCAGCCTAGGGGGGAACGGAGAAAAACTGTTTTTT. Looking up the rest from reference TRBV28 and TRBJ1-4 gives the full variable domain: DVKVTQSSRYLVKRTGEKVFLECVQDMDHENMFWYRQDPGLGLRLIYFSYDVKMKEKGDIPEGYSVSREKKERFSLILESASTNQTSMYLCASSLGGNGEKLFFGSGTQLSVL.

The rearrangement uses TRBV5-6 and TRBJ1-2; no definite D call. Germline CDR1 and CDR2: SGHDT and YYEEEE. The V gene lost 4 bases and the J gene lost 4 bases, with 17 bases spanning the gap. The CDR3 runs to 15 residues. The CDR3 region is CASSPIRTVGYGYTF. CDR3 DNA: TGTGCCAGCAGCCCTATCCGGACGGTAGGCTATGGCTACACCTTC. Full variable domain (missing parts from reference TRBV5-6 and TRBJ1-2): DAGVTQSPTHLIKTRGQQVTLRCSPKSGHDTVSWYQQALGQGPQFIFQYYEEEERQRGNFPDRFSGHQFPNYSSELNVNALLLGDSALYLCASSPIRTVGYGYTFGSGTRLTVV.

About this clone itself: Other nucleotide sequences in the sample specify the same CDR3. V gene TRBV20-1 combines with J gene TRBJ1-2; D gene unclear. Germline CDR1 and CDR2: DFQATT and SNEGSKA (reference sequence). Trimming shortened V by 6 bases and J by 8 bases, and 7 bases separated the two germline ends. The CDR3 length is 9 residues. CDR3 DNA sequence: TGCAGTGCCCCTGGGGGCTACACCTTC. It translates to CSAPGGYTF.

The V and J genes are TRBV19 and TRBJ1-5; D is undetermined. In germline, CDR1 is LNHDA, CDR2 SQIVND (reference sequence). The CDR3 is made up of 11 amino acids. CDR3 amino acids: CPTGLNQPQHF. The CDR3 coding sequence is TGTCCCACTGGGCTCAATCAGCCCCAGCATTTT.

The chain recombines TRBV28 with TRBJ1-2; 10 positions agree with TRBD1. V lost 10 bases and J lost 5; bases outside the gene matches: 16. Per the germline V gene, CDR1 is MDHEN and CDR2 is SYDVKM. The CDR3 is made up of 16 amino acids. The CDR3 reads CATQPGQGPSLYGYTF. The DNA for the CDR3 is TGTGCCACCCAACCGGGACAGGGGCCCTCCCTGTATGGCTACACCTTC.

The CDR3 DNA reads as TGTGCCAGCAGTGCCGGGGTCAATTCACCCCTCCACTTT. Translation: CASSAGVNSPLHF. The chain links TRBV12-3 or TRBV12-4 to TRBJ1-6, with no clear D. The CDR3 length is 13 residues. V was pared by 5 bases and J by 7 bases, with 9 bases between.

The gene calls are TRBV28 and TRBJ2-7; the D gene is possibly TRBD2 (7 bases). V was cut by 7 bases and J by 6 bases, with 19 bases left in between. The CDR3 consists of 14 residues. Looked up from germline, CDR1 is MDHEN and CDR2 is SYDVKM. The CDR3 is CASIGGAHVSEQYF. CDR3 in DNA: TGTGCCAGCATAGGGGGGGCGCATGTGTCCGAGCAGTACTTC.

The chain joins TRBV18 to TRBJ1-2; TRBD1 matches 9 bases. The CDR3 is made up of 15 amino acids. Germline V gene sequence: CDR1 KGHSH, CDR2 LQKENI. The V segment lost 3 bases and the J segment 0 bases; nucleotides outside the gene matches: 2. The CDR3 loop reads CASSPGQGSNYGYTF. Written as DNA, the CDR3 is TGTGCCAGCTCACCGGGACAGGGTTCTAACTATGGCTACACCTTC. The full variable domain, with the rest looked up from reference TRBV18 and TRBJ1-2, is NAGVMQNPRHLVRRRGQEARLRCSPMKGHSHVYWYRQLPEEGLKFMVYLQKENIIDESGMPKERFSAEFPKEGPSILRIQQVVRGDSAAYFCASSPGQGSNYGYTFGSGTRLTVV.

The V and J genes are TRBV6-2 or TRBV6-3 and TRBJ1-2; the D gene is possibly TRBD1 (5 bases). The CDR3 is made up of 15 amino acids. Deletions cut 7 bases from V and 13 bases from J, with 28 bases between. Germline V gene data show CDR1 as MNHEY and CDR2 as SVGEGT. The CDR3 nucleotides are TGTGCCAGCACCCCTGGGGCAGGCAAGGGGAGAAATTGCACCTTC. Its protein product is CASTPGAGKGRNCTF.

This chain joins TRBV19 and TRBJ1-5, with a weak D call TRBD1 (5 bases). From germline, CDR1 is LNHDA and CDR2 SQIVND (reference sequence). Deletions cut 7 bases from V and 3 bases from J, with 22 bases between. The length of the CDR3 is 17 residues. DNA for the CDR3: TGTGCCAGTAACCGATCATTTGGGGGGACCTACAATCAGCCCCAGCATTTT. Its protein product is CASNRSFGGTYNQPQHF.

The V gene is TRBV12-3 or TRBV12-4, the J gene TRBJ1-1; the D gene is possibly TRBD1 (6 bases). V was cut by 6 bases and J by 8 bases, with 16 bases left in between. This CDR3 comprises 13 residues. CDR3 sequence reads: CASRLKGGNEAFF. The CDR3 bases are TGTGCCAGCAGGTTAAAAGGGGGAAACGAAGCTTTCTTT.

This chain joins TRBV30 and TRBJ1-5; 10 nucleotides match TRBD1. Trimming took 3 bases from V and 0 from J; bases not matched to a gene: 5. Germline V gene sequence: CDR1 GTSNPN, CDR2 SVGIG (reference sequence). The CDR3 covers 16 residues. Here the CDR3 DNA reads TGTGCCTGGAGCCGGGACAGGGGACTTAGCAATCAGCCCCAGCATTTT. Its translation: CAWSRDRGLSNQPQHF.

The V gene is TRBV5-1, the J gene TRBJ1-5; D unclear. Germline values: CDR1 SGHRS, CDR2 YFSETQ. This CDR3 has 15 amino acids. V lost 3 bases and J lost 2, with 12 bases in between. The CDR3 DNA follows: TGCGCCAGCAGCTACGATCCGGGAGGCAATCAGCCCCAGCATTTT. It yields the protein CASSYDPGGNQPQHF.

The gene calls are TRBV30 and TRBJ1-1, with D uncertain. CDR3 length: 12 residues. Deletions cut 3 bases from V and 2 bases from J, with 7 bases between. Germline V lookup: CDR1 GTSNPN, CDR2 SVGIG (reference sequence). The CDR3 nucleotides are TGTGCCTGGAGGGCGGTTAACACTGAAGCTTTCTTT. It specifies CAWRAVNTEAFF. The variable domain in full, with the rest retrieved from reference TRBV30 and TRBJ1-1, is SQTIHQWPATLVQPVGSPLSLECTVEGTSNPNLYWYRQAAGRGLQLLFYSVGIGQISSEVPQNLSASRPQDRQFILSSKKLLLSDSGFYLCAWRAVNTEAFFGQGTRLTVV.